These 4 T cell receptor beta chains were all obtained from the same sample, sequenced in a study of cytomegalovirus exposure and HLA in healthy donors. It was with 60 Vbeta and 13 Jbeta primers that the PCR ran. The method was immunoSEQ multiplex PCR; TCRdb's version includes in-frame clones alone and lacks a portion of them. The sample holds 100,000 to 150,000 clones, around 72% seen once. Source material: PBMCs. These TCRs come from a man over 45 in good health and CMV-seropositive.

This sequence joins TRBV6-1 and TRBJ1-2, with 7 positions matching TRBD1. The length of the CDR3 is 15 residues. Looked up from germline, CDR1 is MNHNS and CDR2 is SASEGT. V lost 3 bases and J lost 2; bases outside the gene matches: 6. CDR3 sequence reads: CASSDGAGGNYGYTF. The CDR3 DNA reads as TGTGCCAGCAGTGATGGGGCAGGGGGGAACTATGGCTACACCTTC.

This chain joins TRBV5-1 and TRBJ1-2; D possibly corresponds to TRBD1 (6 bases). This CDR3 is built from 18 residues. CDR1 and CDR2 from the germline V gene are SGHRS and YFSETQ. V lost 0 bases and J 0 bases, leaving 18 bases between the germline ends. The CDR3 region has the DNA TGCGCCAGCAGCTTGGCCGGGTCCGGAGGGGGGGCTAACTATGGCTACACCTTC. Protein: CASSLAGSGGGANYGYTF.

The chain uses TRBV4-1 and TRBJ2-1, with 14 nucleotides matching TRBD2. From germline, CDR1 is MGHRA and CDR2 YSYEKL. The ends lost 0 bases at V and 7 bases at J; junction bases unmatched: 11. The CDR3 runs to 19 residues. The CDR3 nucleotides are TGCGCCAGCAGCCAAGATTTCCCGAGACTAGCGGGAGGGAGGAATGAGCAGTTCTTC. Translating it yields CASSQDFPRLAGGRNEQFF.

The rearrangement links TRBV10-3 to TRBJ2-5; 9 bases are shared with TRBD1. V shed 2 bases and J 5 bases; nucleotides not matched to a gene: 15. This CDR3 is built from 18 residues. Germline values: CDR1 ENHRY, CDR2 SYGVKD. The CDR3 nucleotides read TGTGCCATCAGTGAGACTGTAGCCGGGACAGGGAATCCTGAGACCCAGTACTTC. Protein: CAISETVAGTGNPETQYF.